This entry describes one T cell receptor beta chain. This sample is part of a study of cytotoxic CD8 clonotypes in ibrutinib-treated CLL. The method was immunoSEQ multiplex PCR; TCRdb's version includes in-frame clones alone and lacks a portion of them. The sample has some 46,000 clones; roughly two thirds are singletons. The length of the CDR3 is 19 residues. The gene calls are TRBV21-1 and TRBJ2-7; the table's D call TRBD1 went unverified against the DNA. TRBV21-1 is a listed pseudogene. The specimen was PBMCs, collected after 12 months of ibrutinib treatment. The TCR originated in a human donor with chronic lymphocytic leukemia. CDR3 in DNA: TGTGCCAGCAGCAAAGGGGTCGGGACAGGGAGACCCCTAACCTACGAGCAGTACTTC. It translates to CASSKGVGTGRPLTYEQYF.